Shown below are 10 T cell receptor beta chains from a single sample sequenced in a study of blood T cell repertoires in COVID-19. Measured with immunoSEQ multiplex PCR; TCRdb has only the in-frame clones, and not every one. The sample contains hundreds of thousands of clones, roughly 80% of which appear only once. The specimen sequenced was PBMCs or T cells enriched from blood (not recorded which). These TCRs come from a man aged 40-49 years who had been exposed to COVID-19.

The V call is TRBV3-1 (or the pseudogene TRBV3-2), the J call TRBJ2-2; 11 positions agree with TRBD2. This CDR3 has 16 amino acids. V gave up 4 bases and J gave up 0 bases; unmatched junction bases: 1. Germline-derived CDR1 and CDR2 are LGHDT and YNNKEL (reference sequence). The CDR3 here is CASSLGLAANTGELFF. CDR3 DNA: TGTGCCAGCAGCCTGGGACTAGCGGCGAACACCGGGGAGCTGTTTTTT.

This chain uses TRBV5-1 with TRBJ2-3, with a weak D call TRBD2 (6 bases). The CDR3 contains 14 residues. Trimming removed 6 bases at V and 3 bases at J, with 14 bases between. The germline gives CDR1 SGHRS, CDR2 YFSETQ. CDR3 sequence (DNA): TGCGCCAGCAAACTCGCTAGCGCTACAGATACGCAGTATTTT. Protein product: CASKLASATDTQYF.

V is TRBV7-6 and J is TRBJ2-3; 14 bases are a match to TRBD2. Germline trimming cut 6 bases from V and 5 bases from J; bases unmatched to any gene: 7. The CDR3 runs 16 residues. The germline V gene has CDR1 SGHVS and CDR2 FNYEAQ. CDR3 amino acids: CASSSPGLAGVDTQYF. CDR3 DNA: TGTGCCAGCAGTTCTCCGGGACTAGCGGGAGTAGATACGCAGTATTTT.

This clone has more than one count but fewer than ten. The V and J genes are TRBV2 and TRBJ2-1; 9 bases agree with TRBD2. CDR1 and CDR2 (germline): SNHLY, FYNNEI. This CDR3 comprises 15 residues. After removal of 6 bases from V and 5 bases from J, the junction contained 8 bases not matched to a gene. DNA for the CDR3: TGTGCCAGCAGGGAGTTCGGGACTAGCAACAATGAGCAGTTCTTC. It yields the protein CASREFGTSNNEQFF.

V gene TRBV7-9 combines with J gene TRBJ1-4, with D hard to call. The CDR3 extends over 17 amino acids. Looked up from germline, CDR1 is SEHNR and CDR2 is FQNEAQ (reference sequence). V dropped 2 bases and J dropped 0 bases, with 13 bases sitting between them. In nucleotides, the CDR3 is TGTGCCAGCAGCTTACTAGGGAGCCCGACAACTAATGAAAAACTGTTTTTT. Amino acid sequence: CASSLLGSPTTNEKLFF.

V gene TRBV5-5 combines with J gene TRBJ2-3; 7 bases align to TRBD2. V was clipped by 0 bases and J by 7 bases; unmatched bases: 14. This CDR3 has 17 amino acids. Germline V gene lookup returns CDR1 SGHKS and CDR2 YYEKEE (reference sequence). CDR3 sequence: CASSLAIGLVGTNTQYF. The CDR3 DNA is TGTGCCAGCAGCTTGGCCATCGGACTAGTCGGTACAAATACGCAGTATTTT.

This clone was found a few times. The V call is TRBV2, the J call TRBJ1-1; the D is unclear. Looked up from germline, CDR1 is SNHLY and CDR2 is FYNNEI. The CDR3 is 15 amino acids. The V end lost 5 bases, the J end lost 5 bases, and 18 bases lay between the germline ends. CDR3 sequence (DNA): TGTGCCAGCAGTCCAGGAGGAGTCGCGGGGACTGAAGCTTTCTTT. Translating gives CASSPGGVAGTEAFF.

The chain employs TRBV4-1 and TRBJ1-1; D gene uncertain. The germline V gene encodes CDR1 MGHRA and CDR2 YSYEKL. The CDR3 has 12 amino acids. V was trimmed by 1 base and J by 11 bases, leaving 11 bases between them. The CDR3 protein is CASSQVRARAFF. As DNA, the CDR3 is TGCGCCAGCAGCCAAGTTCGAGCACGGGCTTTCTTT.

The V call is TRBV7-8, the J call TRBJ1-5, with D hard to call. Germline assignment: CDR1 SGHVS and CDR2 FQNEAQ. V lost 5 bases and J lost 2, with 10 bases in between. The CDR3 runs to 14 residues. CDR3 coding DNA: TGTGCCAGCAGCCAAACAGTTGGCAATCAGCCCCAGCATTTT. It codes for CASSQTVGNQPQHF. The variable domain in full, completed from reference TRBV7-8 and TRBJ1-5, reads GAGVSQSPRYKVAKRGQDVALRCDPISGHVSLFWYQQALGQGPEFLTYFQNEAQLDKSGLPSDRFFAERPEGSVSTLKIQRTQQEDSAVYLCASSQTVGNQPQHFGDGTRLSIL.

V and J are TRBV3-1 (or the pseudogene TRBV3-2) and TRBJ1-6; weak D call: TRBD1 (5 bases). Germline loops: CDR1 LGHDT, CDR2 YNNKEL (reference sequence). This CDR3 spans 15 amino acids. Trimming cost V 0 bases and J 9 bases, with 12 bases left between them. The CDR3 sequence: CASSQDTGPSSPLHF. The CDR3 DNA is TGTGCCAGCAGCCAAGACACAGGCCCATCTTCACCCCTCCACTTT.